This is a list of T cell receptor beta chains from one sample in a study of blood T cells in healthy people across ages. MiXCR, run by TCRdb on the 5' RACE reads, gives a single entry per CDR3 protein. The sample lists 660,000 or so distinct CDR3 sequences; 45% to 65% were seen once. What was sequenced was blood. The receptor set was obtained from a man in his fifties or sixties in good health. CDR3s include the opening cysteine and the closing phenylalanine or tryptophan. A D gene is named only where the DNA matches it firmly. The size entry is marked missing in some rows and otherwise reads once, few, many or a size class.

CDR3aa	CDR3nt	v_gene	j_gene	d_gene	abundance
CSPAGDGYTF	TGCAGCCCGGCAGGGGATGGCTACACCTTC	TRBV20-1	TRBJ1-2	.	few
CASSPSGAGWDEQYF	TGTGCCAGCTCACCTTCAGGCGCCGGTTGGGATGAGCAGTACTTC	TRBV18	TRBJ2-5	.	once
CASSYRQGAGETQYF	TGTGCCAGCAGTTACAGGCAGGGGGCGGGGGAGACCCAGTACTTC	TRBV6-6	TRBJ2-5	TRBD1	.
CASTWRHGLARKETQYF	TGTGCCAGCACCTGGCGACACGGCCTAGCGAGGAAAGAGACCCAGTACTTC	TRBV6-1	TRBJ2-5	.	.
CASSTHGDTQYF	TGTGCCAGCAGTACCCACGGGGATACGCAGTATTTT	TRBV2	TRBJ2-3	.	.
CASSHGTSGRVTQYF	TGTGCCAGCAGTCACGGGACTAGCGGGAGAGTTACGCAGTATTTT	TRBV28	TRBJ2-3	TRBD2	.
CSARGPSPGGDVGTQYF	TGCAGTGCTAGAGGCCCCTCTCCGGGTGGCGATGTCGGGACCCAGTACTTC	TRBV20-1	TRBJ2-5	.	few
CASTDRQGGYEKLFF	TGTGCCAGCACCGACCGACAGGGAGGGTATGAAAAACTGTTTTTT	TRBV28	TRBJ1-4	TRBD1	.
CASSLGLGSGDYNEQFF	TGTGCCAGCAGTTTAGGTTTGGGTAGCGGGGACTACAATGAGCAGTTCTTC	TRBV12-3/TRBV12-4	TRBJ2-1	TRBD2	.
CSARGRAGPYNEQFF	TGCAGTGCTAGAGGCAGGGCGGGCCCCTACAATGAGCAGTTCTTC	TRBV20-1	TRBJ2-1	.	.
CASSLSGAGGGETQYF	TGTGCCAGCAGCCTAAGTGGCGCAGGGGGAGGGGAGACCCAGTACTTC	TRBV2	TRBJ2-5	.	.
CASSLISGQGETQYF	TGTGCCAGCAGCTTAATATCAGGACAGGGGGAGACCCAGTACTTC	TRBV7-8	TRBJ2-5	TRBD1	few
CASSFRDTGNTIYF	TGTGCCAGCAGCTTCCGGGACACTGGAAACACCATATATTTT	TRBV5-8	TRBJ1-3	.	.
CASSLFATYQETQYF	TGTGCCAGCAGTTTATTTGCTACCTATCAAGAGACCCAGTACTTC	TRBV27	TRBJ2-5	.	few
CSVEDWGDSALGYTF	TGCAGCGTTGAAGATTGGGGGGACAGTGCCCTTGGCTACACCTTC	TRBV29-1	TRBJ1-2	TRBD1	.
CASSPGTTDTDTQYF	TGTGCCAGCAGCCCCGGGACTACTGACACAGATACGCAGTATTTT	TRBV3-1	TRBJ2-3	TRBD2	.
CATSDSNEQFF	TGTGCCACCAGTGATTCGAATGAGCAGTTCTTC	TRBV24-1	TRBJ2-1	.	.
CSASPQGGEQFF	TGCAGTGCTAGCCCACAGGGAGGTGAGCAGTTCTTC	TRBV20-1	TRBJ2-1	.	.
CATTSGGDSEQYF	TGTGCCACGACTAGCGGGGGAGACAGCGAGCAGTACTTC	TRBV21-1	TRBJ2-7	.	few
CASSPSYGGGADTQYF	TGTGCCAGCAGCCCCTCTTATGGGGGGGGTGCAGATACGCAGTATTTT	TRBV7-6	TRBJ2-3	TRBD2	many
CASSHRGRKSDEQFF	TGTGCCAGCAGTCACAGGGGGCGTAAGTCCGATGAGCAGTTCTTC	TRBV6-5	TRBJ2-1	TRBD1	few
CSARDGALAGGEQYF	TGCAGTGCTAGAGATGGCGCACTAGCGGGGGGGGAGCAGTACTTC	TRBV20-1	TRBJ2-7	TRBD2	.
CASSANPLRNEQFF	TGTGCCAGCAGTGCCAACCCCCTGCGCAATGAGCAGTTCTTC	TRBV27	TRBJ2-1	.	.
CASSYPGAEKLFF	TGTGCCAGCAGTTACCCAGGCGCTGAAAAACTGTTTTTT	TRBV6-6	TRBJ1-4	.	few
CASSETLRGSPLHF	TGTGCCAGCAGTGAAACGCTTCGGGGATCACCCCTCCACTTT	TRBV2	TRBJ1-6	.	.
CSARDGLAGPTETQYF	TGCAGTGCTAGAGATGGGCTAGCGGGGCCCACGGAGACCCAGTACTTC	TRBV20-1	TRBJ2-5	TRBD2	.
CAISTPLAGGPDTQYF	TGTGCCATCAGTACTCCCCTGGCGGGGGGGCCAGATACGCAGTATTTT	TRBV10-3	TRBJ2-3	TRBD2	.
CASSQDQTPLGTDEQFF	TGCGCCAGCAGCCAAGACCAAACTCCCTTAGGAACCGATGAGCAGTTCTTC	TRBV4-1	TRBJ2-1	.	.
CASSFFLEGQETQYF	TGTGCCAGCAGTTTTTTTCTGGAAGGCCAAGAGACCCAGTACTTC	TRBV12-3/TRBV12-4	TRBJ2-5	.	.
CSARDLKETQYF	TGCAGTGCTAGAGATCTAAAGGAGACCCAGTACTTC	TRBV20-1	TRBJ2-5	.	few
CASSLPGQGSYGQYF	TGTGCCAGCAGTTTACCGGGACAGGGCTCCTACGGGCAGTACTTC	TRBV27	TRBJ2-7	TRBD1	.
CSASGGAQGDTQYF	TGCAGTGCTAGTGGTGGGGCCCAGGGAGATACGCAGTATTTT	TRBV20-1	TRBJ2-3	.	few
CASRLGTGNYGYTF	TGTGCCAGCAGGCTAGGGACAGGGAACTATGGCTACACCTTC	TRBV6-1	TRBJ1-2	TRBD1	.
CASSLSKGRVETQYF	TGCGCCAGCAGCTTGAGTAAAGGGAGGGTCGAGACCCAGTACTTC	TRBV5-1	TRBJ2-5	TRBD2	.
CSVLGRARYNEQFF	TGCAGCGTTCTAGGGAGGGCGCGCTACAATGAGCAGTTCTTC	TRBV29-1	TRBJ2-1	TRBD2	.